This TCR beta chain was captured in a study of blood T cell repertoires in COVID-19. The data were produced by immunoSEQ multiplex PCR, yet TCRdb's version contains in-frame clones alone and is incomplete. In the table there are about 490,000 clones, approximately 83% of which are singletons. V shed 6 bases and J 2 bases; nucleotides not matched to a gene: 10. The CDR3 extends over 16 amino acids. Looked up from germline, CDR1 is SNHLY and CDR2 is FYNNEI. The receptor's source is a human donor in a cohort sampled during active COVID-19. Input material: peripheral blood. The gene calls are TRBV2 and TRBJ2-3; 8 nucleotides line up with TRBD2. CDR3 region: CASRFDLGLATDTQYF. The CDR3 region has the DNA TGTGCCAGCAGATTTGACCTCGGACTAGCCACAGATACGCAGTATTTT.